Detailed here is one T cell receptor (beta chain). This sample stems from a study of shared clonotypes between healthy human individuals. The assay used deep level. Measured with immunoSEQ multiplex PCR; TCRdb has only the in-frame clones, and not every one. Among fewer than 850,000 clones listed, 72% were seen once. The germline CDR1 and CDR2 sequences are SGHVS and FQNEAQ. The ends were cut back, 5 bases at V and 5 bases at J, with 15 bases in the middle. This CDR3 comprises 14 residues. The genes are TRBV7-8 and TRBJ1-2, with D perhaps matching TRBD1 (6 bases). This clonotype originated in a woman aged 25-40 years in good health. Sequenced sample: memory CD4+ T cells sorted from blood. The subset denotes: CD45RA-negative fraction. The DNA for the CDR3 is TGTGCCAGCAGCCCGGGGGGAGGGGGATATGGCTACACCTTC. Translated, it gives CASSPGGGGYGYTF. Filled out from reference TRBV7-8 and TRBJ1-2, the complete variable domain reads GAGVSQSPRYKVAKRGQDVALRCDPISGHVSLFWYQQALGQGPEFLTYFQNEAQLDKSGLPSDRFFAERPEGSVSTLKIQRTQQEDSAVYLCASSPGGGGYGYTFGSGTRLTVV.